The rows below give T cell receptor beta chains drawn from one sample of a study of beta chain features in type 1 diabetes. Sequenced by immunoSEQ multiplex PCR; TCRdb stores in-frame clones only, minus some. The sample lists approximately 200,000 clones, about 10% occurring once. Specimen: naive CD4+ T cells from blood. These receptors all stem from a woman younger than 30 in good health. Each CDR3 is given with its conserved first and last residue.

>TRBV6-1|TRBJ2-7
CASSPSRGRYEQYF
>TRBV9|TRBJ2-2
CASSGSGGPNTGELFF
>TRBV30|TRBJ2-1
CAWTVGAGWYNEQFF
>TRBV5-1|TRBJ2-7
CASSSGTRSYEQYF
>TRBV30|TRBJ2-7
CAWSVGQVTFNYEQYF
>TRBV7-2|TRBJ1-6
CASSRTLLGQSSPLHF
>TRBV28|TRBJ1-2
CTSSLSRGAYGYTF
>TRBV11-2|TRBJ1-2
CASSRQQGIGYGYTF
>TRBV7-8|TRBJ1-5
CASSLSRQGSSNQPQHF
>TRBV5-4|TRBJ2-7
CASSFGTSGVSYEQYF
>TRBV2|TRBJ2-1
CASSSGHLNSYNEQFF
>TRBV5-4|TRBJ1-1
CASSTAVLMNTEAFF
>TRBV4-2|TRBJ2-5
CASSQARGGQGIVETQYF
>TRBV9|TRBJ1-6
CASSASIGTVNSPLHF
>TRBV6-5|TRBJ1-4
CASKTVLNEKLFF
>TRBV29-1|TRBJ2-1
CSVDPVTQSSYNEQFF
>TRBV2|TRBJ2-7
CASRQGATYEQYF
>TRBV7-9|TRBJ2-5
CASSQGTSGSQETQYF
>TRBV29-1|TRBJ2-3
CSVERGLASDTQYF
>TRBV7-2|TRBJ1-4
CASTYPRWGGNEKLFF
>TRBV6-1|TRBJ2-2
CASSVYRETGELFF
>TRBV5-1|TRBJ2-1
CASSLISGRADEQFF
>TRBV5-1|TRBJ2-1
CASKEGSYNEQFF
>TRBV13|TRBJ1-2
CASSPRTETHRGYTF
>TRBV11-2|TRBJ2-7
CASSLYLKRDVYEQYF
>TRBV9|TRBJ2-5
CASTVGTGQETQYF
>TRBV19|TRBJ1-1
CASSIEGLDTEAFF
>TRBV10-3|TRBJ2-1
CAINPGLAGGNEQFF
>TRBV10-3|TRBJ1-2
CAIRTQGSGYTF
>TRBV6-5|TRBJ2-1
CASSSLAGVLNEQFF
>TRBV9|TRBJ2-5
CASSVASNQETQYF
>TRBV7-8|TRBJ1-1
CASSTGNTEAFF
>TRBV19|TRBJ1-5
CASSIKVSLSNQPQHF
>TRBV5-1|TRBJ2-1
CASSSPGTGVYNEQFF
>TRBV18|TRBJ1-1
CASSLTQGSTEAFF
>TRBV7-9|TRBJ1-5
CASSRTQGDQPQHF
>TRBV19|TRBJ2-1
CASSTSPGSGAFYHNEQFF
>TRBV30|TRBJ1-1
CAWRTIEAFF
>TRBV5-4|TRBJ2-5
CASSVGLAGVSETQYF
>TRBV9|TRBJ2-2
CASSDSHQRVTGELFF
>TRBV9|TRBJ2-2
CASSVVTNTGELFF